This TCR beta chain was profiled in a study of T cell responses to AZD1222 COVID-19 vaccine. Deletions cut 3 bases from V and 0 bases from J, with 10 bases between. The length of the CDR3 is 15 residues. Germline V gene sequence: CDR1 MNHEY, CDR2 SMNVEV (reference sequence). This table comes from immunoSEQ multiplex PCR, and its TCRdb copy is limited to in-frame clones, with some not included. The sample includes over 100,000 clones, 85% to 90% of them seen just once. This clone has a handful of counts. This TCR was recovered from an adult in good health. This chain links TRBV27 with TRBJ2-3; D is ambiguous. The input for sequencing was peripheral blood, taken on day 0 of AZD1222 vaccination. As DNA, the CDR3 is TGTGCCAGCAGTTTGCGTGGGCCTAGCACAGATACGCAGTATTTT. Its translation: CASSLRGPSTDTQYF.